Below, one T cell receptor (beta chain) is given with its context. The sample originates from a study of shared T cell receptors in the human thymus. Deletions cut 1 base from V and 1 base from J, with 17 bases between. Germline CDR1 is PRHDT and CDR2 is FYEKMQ (reference sequence). The CDR3 sequence is 17 residues long. The assay was immunoSEQ multiplex PCR, and TCRdb's table has in-frame clones only and misses some. The sample carries approximately 730,000 clones, 75% to 90% recorded once. This sample was shared with a second study, whose subject was human thymus T cells. This second report adds: Surgeons resected thymus tissue during corrective heart surgery. The authors found apparently biased V and J gene usage in thymic and blood repertoires.

This chain uses TRBV13 with TRBJ2-7; tentatively, D is TRBD1 (6 bases). The TCR was taken from a girl less than two years old with a congenital heart defect. Material for sequencing was thymocytes. CDR3 sequence: CASSLVGPRGPSYEQYF. In DNA form, the CDR3 reads TGTGCCAGCAGCTTAGTGGGTCCCAGGGGACCATCCTACGAGCAGTACTTC. The whole variable domain, remainder taken from reference TRBV13 and TRBJ2-7, is AAGVIQSPRHLIKEKRETATLKCYPIPRHDTVYWYQQGPGQDPQFLISFYEKMQSDKGSIPDRFSAQQFSDYHSELNMSSLELGDSALYFCASSLVGPRGPSYEQYFGPGTRLTVT.